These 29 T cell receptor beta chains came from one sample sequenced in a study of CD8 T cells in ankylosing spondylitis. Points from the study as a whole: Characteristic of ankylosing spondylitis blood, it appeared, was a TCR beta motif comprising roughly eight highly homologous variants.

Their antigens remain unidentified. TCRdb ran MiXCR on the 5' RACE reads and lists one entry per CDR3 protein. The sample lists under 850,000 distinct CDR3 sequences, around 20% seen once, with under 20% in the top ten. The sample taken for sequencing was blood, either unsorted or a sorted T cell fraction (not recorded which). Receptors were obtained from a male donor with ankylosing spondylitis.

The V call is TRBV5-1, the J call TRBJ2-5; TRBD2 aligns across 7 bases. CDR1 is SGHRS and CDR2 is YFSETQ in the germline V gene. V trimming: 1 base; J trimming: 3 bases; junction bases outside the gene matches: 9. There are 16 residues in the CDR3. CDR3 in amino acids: CASSLWASSGKETQYF. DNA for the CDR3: TGCGCCAGCAGCTTGTGGGCTTCTAGCGGAAAAGAGACCCAGTACTTC.

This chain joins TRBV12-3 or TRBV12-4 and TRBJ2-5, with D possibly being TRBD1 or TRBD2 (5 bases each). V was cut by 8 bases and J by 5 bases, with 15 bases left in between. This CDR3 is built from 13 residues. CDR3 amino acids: CASAPEGHETQYF. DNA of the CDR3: TGTGCCAGCGCCCCCGAGGGGCACGAGACCCAGTACTTC.

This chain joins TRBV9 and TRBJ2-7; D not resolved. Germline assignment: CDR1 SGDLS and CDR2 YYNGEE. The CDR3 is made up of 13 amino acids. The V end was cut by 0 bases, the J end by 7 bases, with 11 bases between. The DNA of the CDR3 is TGTGCCAGCAGCGTAGCCCCATTGGGGGAGCAGTACTTC. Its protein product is CASSVAPLGEQYF.

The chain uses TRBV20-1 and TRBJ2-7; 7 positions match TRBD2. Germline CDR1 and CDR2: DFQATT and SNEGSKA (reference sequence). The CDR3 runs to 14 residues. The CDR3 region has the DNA TGCACCTCCCCCTTGGGACTAAGCTCCTACGAGCAGTACTTC. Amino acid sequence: CTSPLGLSSYEQYF.

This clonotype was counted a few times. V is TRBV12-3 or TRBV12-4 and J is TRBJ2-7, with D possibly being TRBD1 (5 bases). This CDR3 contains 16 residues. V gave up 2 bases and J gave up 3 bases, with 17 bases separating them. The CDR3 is CASSLSKGRFVYEQYF. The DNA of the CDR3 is TGTGCCAGCAGTTTATCTAAGGGGCGTTTTGTCTACGAGCAGTACTTC.

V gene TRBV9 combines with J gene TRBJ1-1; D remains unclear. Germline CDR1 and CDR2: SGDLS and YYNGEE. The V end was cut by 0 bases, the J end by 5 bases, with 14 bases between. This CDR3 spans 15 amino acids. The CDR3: CASSVGGSVWTEAFF. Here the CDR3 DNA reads TGTGCCAGCAGCGTAGGTGGAAGCGTGTGGACTGAAGCTTTCTTT.

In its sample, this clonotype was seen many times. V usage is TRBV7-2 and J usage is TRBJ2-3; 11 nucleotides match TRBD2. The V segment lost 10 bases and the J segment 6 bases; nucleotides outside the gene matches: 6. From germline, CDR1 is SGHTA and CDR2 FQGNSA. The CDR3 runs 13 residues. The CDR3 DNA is TGTGCCACCCAACTAGCGGGAGTGGATACGCAGTATTTT. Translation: CATQLAGVDTQYF.

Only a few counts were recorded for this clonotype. CDR3 bases: TGTGCCAGCAGTTACTCGATGTCCAGTTTAAACACCATATATTTT. The encoded protein is CASSYSMSSLNTIYF. The chain links TRBV6-5 to TRBJ1-3; D is uncertain. This CDR3 is 15 amino acids long. The V gene lost 0 bases and the J gene lost 6 bases, with 12 bases spanning the gap. In germline, CDR1 is MNHEY, CDR2 SVGAGI.

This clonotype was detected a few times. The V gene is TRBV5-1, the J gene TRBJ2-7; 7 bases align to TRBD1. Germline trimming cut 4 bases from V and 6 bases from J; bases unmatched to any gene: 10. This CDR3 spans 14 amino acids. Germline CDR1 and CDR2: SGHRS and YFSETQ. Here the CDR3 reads CASSNQGVRGEQYF. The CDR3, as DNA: TGCGCCAGCAGCAATCAGGGGGTTCGGGGCGAGCAGTACTTC.

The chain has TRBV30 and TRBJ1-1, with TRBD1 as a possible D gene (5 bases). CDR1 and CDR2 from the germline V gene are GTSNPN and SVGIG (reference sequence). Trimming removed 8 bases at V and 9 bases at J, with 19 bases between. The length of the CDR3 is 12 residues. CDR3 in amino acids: CALAGRDGKAFF. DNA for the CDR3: TGTGCCCTCGCCGGCAGGGATGGAAAAGCTTTCTTT.

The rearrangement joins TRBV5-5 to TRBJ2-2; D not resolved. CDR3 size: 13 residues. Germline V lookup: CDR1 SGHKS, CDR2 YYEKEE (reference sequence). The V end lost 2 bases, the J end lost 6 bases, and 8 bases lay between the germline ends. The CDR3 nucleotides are TGTGCCAGCAGCTTAAGTCACGCCGGGGAGCTGTTTTTT. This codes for CASSLSHAGELFF.

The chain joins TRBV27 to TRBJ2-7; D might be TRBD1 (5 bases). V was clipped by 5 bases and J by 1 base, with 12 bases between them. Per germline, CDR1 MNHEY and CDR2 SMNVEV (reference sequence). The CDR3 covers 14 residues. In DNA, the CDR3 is TGTGCCAGCAGTCAACCGACAGAGTCCTACGAGCAGTACTTC. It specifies CASSQPTESYEQYF.

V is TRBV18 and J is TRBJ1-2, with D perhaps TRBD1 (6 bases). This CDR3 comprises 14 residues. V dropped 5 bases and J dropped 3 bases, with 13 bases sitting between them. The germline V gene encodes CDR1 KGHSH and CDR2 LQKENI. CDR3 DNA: TGTGCCAGCTCAACAGGGAGGTGGGACTATGGCTACACCTTC. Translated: CASSTGRWDYGYTF.

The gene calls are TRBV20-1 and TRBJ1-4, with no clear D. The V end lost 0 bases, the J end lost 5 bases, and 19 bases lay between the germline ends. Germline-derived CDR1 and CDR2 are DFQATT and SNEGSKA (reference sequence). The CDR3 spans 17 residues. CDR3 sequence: CSARDRVMGTNNEKLFF. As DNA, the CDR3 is TGCAGTGCTAGAGATCGGGTGATGGGAACTAACAATGAAAAACTGTTTTTT.

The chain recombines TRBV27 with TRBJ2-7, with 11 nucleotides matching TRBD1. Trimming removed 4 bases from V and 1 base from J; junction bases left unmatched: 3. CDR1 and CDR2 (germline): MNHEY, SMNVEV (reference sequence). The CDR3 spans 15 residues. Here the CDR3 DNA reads TGTGCCAGCAGTTGGACAGGGGGCCTTTCCTACGAGCAGTACTTC. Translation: CASSWTGGLSYEQYF.

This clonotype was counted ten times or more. CDR3 coding DNA: TGTGCCAGCAGTTCGACAGGGGGGAACACCGGGGAGCTGTTTTTT. Protein: CASSSTGGNTGELFF. V is TRBV12-3 or TRBV12-4 and J is TRBJ2-2, with 9 bases matching TRBD1. This CDR3 has 15 amino acids. The J segment lost 1 base and the V segment lost 4 bases, leaving 1 base of the junction unmatched.

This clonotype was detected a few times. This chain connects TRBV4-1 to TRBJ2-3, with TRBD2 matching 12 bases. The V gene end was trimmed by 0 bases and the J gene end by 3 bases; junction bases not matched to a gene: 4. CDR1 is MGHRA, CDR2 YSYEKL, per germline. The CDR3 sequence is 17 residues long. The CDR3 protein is CASSQDPTSGSTDTQYF. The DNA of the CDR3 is TGCGCCAGCAGCCAAGATCCGACTAGCGGGAGTACAGATACGCAGTATTTT.

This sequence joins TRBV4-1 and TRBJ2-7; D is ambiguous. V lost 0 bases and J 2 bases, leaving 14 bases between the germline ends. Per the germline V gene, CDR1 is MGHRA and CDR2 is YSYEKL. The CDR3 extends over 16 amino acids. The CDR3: CASSQDGVGLPYEQYF. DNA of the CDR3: TGCGCCAGCAGCCAAGATGGTGTAGGCTTACCCTACGAGCAGTACTTC.

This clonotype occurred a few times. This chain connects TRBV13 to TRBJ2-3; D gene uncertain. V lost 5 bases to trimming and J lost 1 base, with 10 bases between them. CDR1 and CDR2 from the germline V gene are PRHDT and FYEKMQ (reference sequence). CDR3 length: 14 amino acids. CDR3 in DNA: TGTGCCAGCAGCGTTTCGGTGCGCACAGATACGCAGTATTTT. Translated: CASSVSVRTDTQYF.

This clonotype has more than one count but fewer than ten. The CDR3 region has the DNA TGCAGTGCTAGGGTAGCGGGCACAGATACGCAGTATTTT. Its protein is CSARVAGTDTQYF. The chain links TRBV20-1 to TRBJ2-3; weak D call: TRBD2 (6 bases). Germline lookup yields CDR1 DFQATT and CDR2 SNEGSKA (reference sequence). V dropped 3 bases and J dropped 1 base, with 8 bases sitting between them. The CDR3 is 13 amino acids.

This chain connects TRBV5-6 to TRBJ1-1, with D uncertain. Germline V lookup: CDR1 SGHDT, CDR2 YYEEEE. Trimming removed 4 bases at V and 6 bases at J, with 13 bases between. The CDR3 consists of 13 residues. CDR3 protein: CASSIGGVPEAFF. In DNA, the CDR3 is TGTGCCAGCAGCATCGGTGGGGTTCCTGAAGCTTTCTTT.

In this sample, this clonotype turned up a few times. The CDR3 region has the DNA TGTGCCAGCAGCCCAGACAGGATGGGGACGGGCCAAGAGACCCAGTACTTC. Protein product: CASSPDRMGTGQETQYF. This sequence joins TRBV7-9 and TRBJ2-5, with D possibly being TRBD1 (6 bases). This CDR3 has 17 residues. Germline V CDR1 and CDR2: SEHNR, FQNEAQ (reference sequence). Trimming pared 5 bases from V and 1 base from J, leaving 20 bases between.

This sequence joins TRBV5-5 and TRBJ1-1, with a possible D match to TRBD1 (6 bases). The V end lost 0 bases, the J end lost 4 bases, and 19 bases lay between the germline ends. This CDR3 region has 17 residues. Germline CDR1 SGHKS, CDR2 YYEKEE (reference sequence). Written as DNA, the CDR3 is TGTGCCAGCAGCTTGGCTTTTTTACAGGGATACCCCACTGAAGCTTTCTTT. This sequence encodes CASSLAFLQGYPTEAFF.

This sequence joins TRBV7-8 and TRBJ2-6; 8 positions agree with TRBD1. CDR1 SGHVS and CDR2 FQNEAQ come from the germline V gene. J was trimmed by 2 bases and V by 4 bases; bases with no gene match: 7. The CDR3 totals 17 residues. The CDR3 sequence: CASSSGQGKPGANVLTF. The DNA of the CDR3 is TGTGCCAGCAGCTCAGGACAGGGCAAACCTGGGGCCAACGTCCTGACTTTC.

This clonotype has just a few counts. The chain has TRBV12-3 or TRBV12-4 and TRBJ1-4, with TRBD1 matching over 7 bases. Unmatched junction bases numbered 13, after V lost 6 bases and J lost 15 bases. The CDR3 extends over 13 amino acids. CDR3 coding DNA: TGTGCCAGCAGCGGACAGGAGGGGGGGGGGTTGTTTTTT. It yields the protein CASSGQEGGGLFF.

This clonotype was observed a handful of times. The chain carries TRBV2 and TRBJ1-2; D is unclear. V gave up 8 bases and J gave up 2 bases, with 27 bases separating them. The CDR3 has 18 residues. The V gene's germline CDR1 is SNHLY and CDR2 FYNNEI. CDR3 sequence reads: CASDLSGDITFPNYGYTF. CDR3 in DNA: TGTGCCAGCGACCTTAGTGGAGACATTACGTTTCCCAACTATGGCTACACCTTC.

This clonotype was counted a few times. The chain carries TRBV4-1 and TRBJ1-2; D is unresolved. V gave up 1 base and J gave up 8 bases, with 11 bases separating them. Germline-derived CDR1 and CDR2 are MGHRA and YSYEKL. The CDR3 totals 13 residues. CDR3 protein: CASSQVQLEGYTF. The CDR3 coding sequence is TGCGCCAGCAGCCAAGTACAACTGGAGGGCTACACCTTC.

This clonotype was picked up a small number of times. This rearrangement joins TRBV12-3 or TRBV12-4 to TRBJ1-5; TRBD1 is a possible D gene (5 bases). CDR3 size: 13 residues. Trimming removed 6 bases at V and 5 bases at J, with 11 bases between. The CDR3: CASRRDSHQPQHF. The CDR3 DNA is TGTGCCAGCAGACGGGACTCTCATCAGCCCCAGCATTTT.

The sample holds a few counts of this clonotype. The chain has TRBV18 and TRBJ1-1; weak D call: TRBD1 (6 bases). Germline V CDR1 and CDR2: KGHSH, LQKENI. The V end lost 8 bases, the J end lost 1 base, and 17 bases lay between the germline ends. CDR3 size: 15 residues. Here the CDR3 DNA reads TGTGCCAGCCAGGGGTACGGCAGGGCGAACACTGAAGCTTTCTTT. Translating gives CASQGYGRANTEAFF.